This T cell receptor (beta chain) emerged from a study of glioma-infiltrating T cells after dendritic cell vaccination (dated by TCRdb to 2016 to 2017). In the study overall: The cohort comprised around 15 glioblastoma patients from Phase I and II dendritic cell vaccination trials, 9 newly diagnosed and 6 with recurrent disease. Autologous tumor lysate-pulsed dendritic cell vaccination was administered to the patients between about 2002 and 2013. The vaccine was prepared from monocyte-derived dendritic cells that were cultured for more than six days with IL-4 and GM-CSF and then pulsed overnight with autologous tumor lysate. Each patient got three intradermal injections of the dendritic cell vaccine, spaced at biweekly intervals, in the arm below the axilla. Deep sequencing of TCR beta CDR3 regions was used to quantify tumor-infiltrating lymphocyte content and compare tumor and blood repertoires in dendritic cell-vaccinated glioblastoma patients. Survival after dendritic cell vaccination was correlated with TCR sequencing metrics such as TIL content and the overlap between tumor and blood repertoires. The full study reports these points: The TCR overlap response model with three groups was called speculative and said to need prospective validation. TCR clonality showed no direct relationship with survival, which suggests that a diverse polyclonal response may matter. The cohort was small and heterogeneous, and full blood and tumor sets were available for few patients, with initial-recurrent tumor pairs available for even fewer patients. After dendritic cell vaccination, a higher estimated pretreatment TIL content predicted longer time to progression and longer overall survival.

The immunoSEQ assay amplified TCRB CDR3 regions from around 2.1 micrograms of genomic DNA, or from all available DNA when less than that amount was available. Multiplex PCR used 60 forward primers for TCR V beta segments and 13 reverse primers for J beta segments. To estimate reads per starting template, synthetic control templates were spiked into each sample at limiting dilution. The Illumina HiSeq System generated sequencing reads of 87 bp. The study's own analysis went as follows. PCR and sequencing errors were removed by a nearest neighbor algorithm that merged closely related sequences. TCR overlap was defined as the percentage of unique tumor TCR beta sequences that were also present in the same patient's peripheral blood. TCRdb stores this immuneACCESS table with in-frame sequences only. Part of the clones is absent; in the studies checked, under half of the shortfall reflects unresolved V genes, and no reason is known for the rest. D and trimming were read from the DNA, whereas the V and J calls and clone size are those reported in that table. This sample comprises fewer than 70,000 clones, around 85% of them detected only once. The top ten clones comprise roughly 10% of the sample.

Comment on this clone: This receptor's antigen is unknown. Base quality data are lacking; no much larger clone is found one base away.

The germline V gene sets CDR1 to SGHTA and CDR2 to FQGNSA. V has 6 bases trimmed and J has 5 bases trimmed; junction bases matching no gene number 5. Counted from cysteine to phenylalanine, this CDR3 has 15 amino acids. Just CDR3 DNA is preserved here, 45 bases in frame from base 1. This specimen's time point label, interpreted: after dendritic cell vaccination, including at tumor progression/relapse. Patients were selected on the basis of adequate residual fresh-frozen tumor tissue and more than two years of available survival data. Although molecular status otherwise differed among the glioblastoma patients, no patient had an isocitrate dehydrogenase mutation. PBMC were collected before vaccination, two weeks after the third vaccination, and at tumor progression if progression occurred. The Qiagen DNeasy Blood extraction Kit was used for extraction of genomic DNA.

This sample comprised blood, obtained after dendritic cell vaccination. This TCR derives from a human donor with glioblastoma. The V gene is TRBV7-2 and the J gene is TRBJ2-5; 14 bases in the middle match TRBD2. Read as DNA, the sequence is TGTGCCAGCAGGCGACTAGCGGGGGGGCGGGAGACCCAGTACTTC. The encoded protein is CASRRLAGGRETQYF.